Presented here are 5 T cell receptor beta chains from one specimen sequenced in a study of T cell responses to AZD1222 COVID-19 vaccine. Method: immunoSEQ multiplex PCR; TCRdb's copy keeps in-frame clones and lacks some. The data contain about 110,000 clones, about nine tenths of them singletons. Sequencing used peripheral blood, obtained 28 days after the second AZD1222 dose. Every receptor here comes from an adult who received the AZD1222 COVID-19 vaccine.

This clone was detected once. The DNA for the CDR3 is TGTGCCAGCATCGTAGGGGGGGTCCTAGGGGAGCAGTACTTC. This encodes CASIVGGVLGEQYF. The chain combines TRBV28 with TRBJ2-7, with a possible D match to TRBD2 (7 bases). This CDR3 spans 14 amino acids. V was clipped by 7 bases and J by 7 bases, with 20 bases between them. Germline V gives CDR1 MDHEN, CDR2 SYDVKM.

The chain joins TRBV2 to TRBJ1-2; possibly TRBD1 for D (6 bases). The V gene lost 2 bases and the J gene lost 0 bases, with 10 bases spanning the gap. CDR1 and CDR2 (germline): SNHLY, FYNNEI. CDR3 length: 15 amino acids. DNA for the CDR3: TGTGCCAGCAGTGAAAGAGGGGGATCTAACTATGGCTACACCTTC. It codes for CASSERGGSNYGYTF.

The V and J genes are TRBV6-5 and TRBJ1-3; no reliable D call. V was pared by 2 bases and J by 4 bases, with 12 bases between. The CDR3 has 15 amino acids. The germline CDR1 and CDR2 sequences are MNHEY and SVGAGI. CDR3 sequence reads: CASSYRGPSGNTIYF. CDR3 sequence (DNA): TGTGCCAGCAGTTACCGGGGTCCTTCGGGAAACACCATATATTTT.

The chain joins TRBV3-1 (or the pseudogene TRBV3-2) to TRBJ2-3; D is ambiguous. Per germline, CDR1 LGHDT and CDR2 YNNKEL (reference sequence). The CDR3 covers 15 residues. The V gene lost 0 bases and the J gene lost 2 bases, with 9 bases spanning the gap. The CDR3 here is CASSQDLEITDTQYF. CDR3 nucleotides: TGTGCCAGCAGCCAAGATTTGGAGATCACAGATACGCAGTATTTT.

Only a few counts were recorded for this clone. The chain recombines TRBV5-8 with TRBJ1-2, with 7 bases matching TRBD1. The CDR3 is 15 residues long. Germline lookup yields CDR1 SGHTS and CDR2 YDEGEE. J gave up 4 bases and V 6 bases, and 12 bases lay outside the gene matches. This chain's CDR3 is CASIPLWTGAYGYTF. The CDR3 nucleotides read TGTGCCAGCATCCCCTTGTGGACAGGCGCCTATGGCTACACCTTC.